This TCR beta chain was sequenced in a study of shared clonotypes between healthy human individuals. Looking at the study overall: With ages of 18 to 49, the donors were two women and a few men. Researchers assigned three CD4 naive, three CD4 memory, two CD8 naive and one CD8 memory plate to each donor.

Overall study results and limits: It was expected that sequencing depth would affect clonotype sharing among donors. Blood alone was sampled, and tissue repertoires likely differ.

For this clone: Its antigen is unidentified.

Germline V gene lookup returns CDR1 KGHSH and CDR2 LQKENI. Trimming stripped 0 bases from V and 0 bases from J, with 12 bases between. CDR3 length equals 18 residues. Method: immunoSEQ multiplex PCR; TCRdb's copy keeps in-frame clones and lacks some. The table has 980,000 or so clones, over 75% seen once; the top ten hold nearly 1.5%. The source of this sequence is a young man in good health. The V gene is TRBV18, the J gene TRBJ2-6; no reliable D call. Sample: memory CD4+ T cells sorted from blood. Stated subset: CD45RA-negative fraction. Here the CDR3 DNA reads TGTGCCAGCTCACCACCGGCCGGCCGGCGCTCTGGGGCCAACGTCCTGACTTTC. It codes for CASSPPAGRRSGANVLTF.